This T cell receptor beta chain comes out of a study of identical twins. MiXCR was run by TCRdb on the 5' RACE reads, yielding one entry per CDR3 protein. The sample has 300,000 to 400,000 distinct CDR3 sequences, roughly 12% seen once. Overall study results and limits: The study drew conclusions from cross-sectional statistical analysis, not from following the same donors.

In the case of this clonotype: What it binds is not known.

These same data were also listed under a study on yellow fever vaccine responses in identical twins.

Sequences were obtained from CD8+ T cells sorted from blood. This sequence originates from a woman between 18 and 29 years old in good health.

The CDR3 reads CASSWRLAGGPSTDTQYF. The CDR3 region has the DNA TGTGCCAGCAGCTGGAGACTAGCGGGGGGGCCGAGCACAGATACGCAGTATTTT. V gene TRBV11-2 combines with J gene TRBJ2-3; 14 bases are a match to TRBD2. J was trimmed by 0 bases and V by 4 bases; bases with no gene match: 6. Germline V gene lookup returns CDR1 SGHAT and CDR2 FQNNGV. The CDR3 covers 18 residues.